A selection of T cell receptor beta chains follows, all from one sample in a study of early T cells in non-severe SARS-CoV-2 infection. In TCRdb, the 5' RACE reads were re-called with MiXCR into one record per CDR3 protein. The sample includes 20,000 to 25,000 distinct CDR3 sequences, roughly 5.3% of them seen just once. The sequenced sample was whole blood. These receptors came from an adult who was a healthcare worker with PCR-confirmed SARS-CoV-2 infection or an uninfected control (not recorded which). Both conserved end residues are part of each CDR3. Each record gives: J gene, clone size, V gene, D gene, CDR3 DNA, CDR3 protein. The D gene is left open where the match is weak. Not every row has a clone size; where given, it reads once, few, many or a size class.

TRBJ2-2 | few | TRBV7-3 | . | TGTGCCAGCAGCCCGGGGACACCCGGGGAGCTGTTTTTT | CASSPGTPGELFF
TRBJ2-3 | many | TRBV20-1 | TRBD2 | TGCAGTGAGTCAGCGGGACCTTGGACAGATACGCAGTATTTT | CSESAGPWTDTQYF
TRBJ2-1 | few | TRBV3-1 | TRBD2 | TGTGCCAGCAGCCAAGCTGGGACTAGCGGGCCGACCTCCTACAATGAGCAGTTCTTC | CASSQAGTSGPTSYNEQFF
TRBJ2-5 | many | TRBV25-1 | TRBD1 | TGTGCCAGCAGTGATAGAGGGGGCGCGGAGACCCAGTACTTC | CASSDRGGAETQYF
TRBJ2-1 | . | TRBV7-3 | . | TGTGCCAGCAGCTTAGGGAATGAGCAGTTCTTC | CASSLGNEQFF
TRBJ1-1 | many | TRBV6-2/TRBV6-3 | . | TGTGCCAGCAGTTCAAGACTGTCCCCTGAAGCTTTCTTT | CASSSRLSPEAFF
TRBJ2-7 | many | TRBV28 | . | TGTGCCAGCAGTCAGCTGACAGTACCCTACGAGCAGTACTTC | CASSQLTVPYEQYF
TRBJ1-6 | few | TRBV4-3 | . | TGCGCCAGCAGCCAAGATCACCCAGGGCAAAGCTCCTATAATTCACCCCTCCACTTT | CASSQDHPGQSSYNSPLHF
TRBJ2-2 | medium-sized | TRBV7-6 | TRBD1 | TGTGCCAGCAGACAGGGACAGGGGTATGACGGGGAGCTGTTTTTT | CASRQGQGYDGELFF
TRBJ1-1 | . | TRBV5-6 | TRBD1 | TGTGCCAGCAGCTTGTACAGGGGGCTCTTCGACACTGAAGCTTTCTTT | CASSLYRGLFDTEAFF
TRBJ1-5 | many | TRBV29-1 | TRBD1 | TGCAGCGTGGGACAGGAGAATCAGCCCCAGCATTTT | CSVGQENQPQHF
TRBJ2-1 | many | TRBV20-1 | TRBD1 | TGCAGTGCCCCCGGGACAGGGGCCTACAATGAGCAGTTCTTC | CSAPGTGAYNEQFF
TRBJ2-1 | many | TRBV14 | TRBD2 | TGTGCCAGCAGCCAAGAGGTGGCTAGCGGGAACCATGAGCAGTTCTTC | CASSQEVASGNHEQFF
TRBJ2-3 | many | TRBV15 | TRBD2 | TGTGCCACCAGCATTAGCGGGAGCGGGACAGATACGCAGTATTTT | CATSISGSGTDTQYF
TRBJ1-2 | many | TRBV25-1 | TRBD1 | TGTGCCAGCAGTGACTCGACAGGGTATGGCTACACCTTC | CASSDSTGYGYTF
TRBJ2-5 | . | TRBV10-2 | . | TGCGCCAGCAGTGATGACGAGTGGGTAGAGACCCAGTACTTC | CASSDDEWVETQYF
TRBJ2-7 | many | TRBV12-3/TRBV12-4 | . | TGTGCCAGCAGTCCGATCGGGGACGCCGGCTACGAGCAGTACTTC | CASSPIGDAGYEQYF
TRBJ1-5 | many | TRBV4-2 | . | TGTGCCAGCAGCCAAGATCTTGCAGGGTTTGATCAGCCCCAGCATTTT | CASSQDLAGFDQPQHF
TRBJ2-5 | many | TRBV5-1 | TRBD1 | TGCGCCAGCGGGGGACAGGGGGCACGAGAGACCCAGTACTTC | CASGGQGARETQYF
TRBJ2-1 | many | TRBV29-1 | TRBD1 | TGCAGCGCTAGAGGGGGACAGGACAATGAGCAGTTCTTC | CSARGGQDNEQFF
TRBJ1-2 | many | TRBV5-6 | TRBD1 | TGTGCCAGCAGCTTCGGACAGGGTAATGGCTACACCTTC | CASSFGQGNGYTF
TRBJ2-5 | medium-sized | TRBV6-5 | TRBD2 | TGTGCCAGCAGTTACTCTTATTCTAGCGGGAGGGTGGAAGAGACCCAGTACTTC | CASSYSYSSGRVEETQYF
TRBJ2-7 | many | TRBV20-1 | . | TGCAGTGCTAGAGATTATTTAGGGGTGGGCGAGCAGTACTTC | CSARDYLGVGEQYF
TRBJ1-2 | few | TRBV7-6 | . | TGTGCCAGCAGCTCGGACAGCTTGAACTATGGCTACACCTTC | CASSSDSLNYGYTF
TRBJ2-3 | many | TRBV6-2/TRBV6-3 | TRBD2 | TGTGCCAGCAGTTACTCGATTTCGGAGGACGAATCTATTAGCGGGAGAGGATCAGATACGCAGTATTTT | CASSYSISEDESISGRGSDTQYF
TRBJ1-1 | many | TRBV7-2 | TRBD1 | TGTGCCAGCAGCTTAGCCCTGGACAGGGCGGAGCCTGAAGCTTTCTTT | CASSLALDRAEPEAFF
TRBJ2-2 | many | TRBV27 | . | TGTGCCAGCAGTTTAGACGGGAGTTGGACCGGGGAGCTGTTTTTT | CASSLDGSWTGELFF
TRBJ2-1 | large | TRBV4-3 | . | TGCGCCAGCAGCCAAGAAAGGTCGGTAGCAAACAATGAGCAGTTCTTC | CASSQERSVANNEQFF
TRBJ2-1 | many | TRBV3-1 | . | TGTGCCAGCAGCAGACCTGAAAGCTCCTACAATGAGCAGTTCTTC | CASSRPESSYNEQFF
TRBJ2-1 | medium-sized | TRBV2 | . | TGTGCCGGCAGCGGGCTCGACTACAATGAGCAGTTCTTC | CAGSGLDYNEQFF
TRBJ2-1 | . | TRBV7-9 | TRBD2 | TGTGCCAGCAGGCCAGGACTAGCGGGAGCCTACAATGAGCAGTTCTTC | CASRPGLAGAYNEQFF
TRBJ2-5 | many | TRBV21-1 | . | TGTGCCAGCAGCAAAGGAGAATGCACAGGGGCGACCCGATCCAAAGAGACCCAGTACTTC | CASSKGECTGATRSKETQYF
TRBJ2-7 | many | TRBV28 | TRBD1 | TGTGCCAGCAGTTTGACAGGGGCCTACGAGCAGTACTTC | CASSLTGAYEQYF
TRBJ1-1 | few | TRBV2 | TRBD1 | TGTGCCAGCGCACAGGGGGCTGTCACTGAAGCTTTCTTT | CASAQGAVTEAFF
TRBJ2-7 | many | TRBV6-2/TRBV6-3 | TRBD2 | TGTGCCAGCAGTTACGGAAAAATTGGACTAGCGGGAAAAGAATACGAGCAGTACTTC | CASSYGKIGLAGKEYEQYF
TRBJ2-7 | few | TRBV7-2 | TRBD1 | TGTGCCAGCAGCTTAGGACAGGGGGCGGGCGAGCAGTACTTC | CASSLGQGAGEQYF
TRBJ2-1 | many | TRBV19 | TRBD2 | TGTGCCAGTAGTATTAGCGGGAGGGCCCAGATTCCCAATGAGCAGTTCTTC | CASSISGRAQIPNEQFF
TRBJ1-2 | medium-sized | TRBV4-3 | . | TGCGCCAGCAGCCAGACCCTCTCTAACTATGGCTACACCTTC | CASSQTLSNYGYTF
TRBJ2-7 | many | TRBV10-3 | . | TGTGCCATCCGGGGGCCAGAAACCTACGAGCAGTACTTC | CAIRGPETYEQYF
TRBJ1-2 | many | TRBV10-3 | . | TGTGCCATCAGTGATCGGGTATCGGGAACGGGGAAAGTCGGCTACACCTTC | CAISDRVSGTGKVGYTF
TRBJ2-3 | . | TRBV5-4 | . | TGTGCCAGCAGTTACAGGGGGGGATTGAACGCAGATACGCAGTATTTT | CASSYRGGLNADTQYF
TRBJ2-7 | many | TRBV6-6 | TRBD1 | TGTGCCAGCAGTTACTCCACTGTTGGGACAGGGGAGAACTACGAGCAGTACTTC | CASSYSTVGTGENYEQYF
TRBJ2-1 | medium-sized | TRBV6-1 | . | TGTGCCAGCAGTGAACAGAAGGGAGCTGAGCAGTTCTTC | CASSEQKGAEQFF
TRBJ2-5 | many | TRBV29-1 | TRBD2 | TGCAGCGTTGCCGGGGAGACTAGCGGGAGGATGGAGACCCAGTACTTC | CSVAGETSGRMETQYF